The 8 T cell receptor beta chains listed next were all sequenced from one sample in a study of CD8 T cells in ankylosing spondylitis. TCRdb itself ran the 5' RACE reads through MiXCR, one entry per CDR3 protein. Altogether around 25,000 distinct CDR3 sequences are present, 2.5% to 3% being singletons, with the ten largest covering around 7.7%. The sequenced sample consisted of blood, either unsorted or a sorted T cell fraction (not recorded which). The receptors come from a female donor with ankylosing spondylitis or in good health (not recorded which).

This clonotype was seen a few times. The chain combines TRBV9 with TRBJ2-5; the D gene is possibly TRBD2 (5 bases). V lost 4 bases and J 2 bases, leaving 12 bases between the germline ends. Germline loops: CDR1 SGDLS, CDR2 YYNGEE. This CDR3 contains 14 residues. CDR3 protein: CASSSQGLQETQYF. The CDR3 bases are TGTGCCAGCAGCTCTCAAGGACTGCAAGAGACCCAGTACTTC.

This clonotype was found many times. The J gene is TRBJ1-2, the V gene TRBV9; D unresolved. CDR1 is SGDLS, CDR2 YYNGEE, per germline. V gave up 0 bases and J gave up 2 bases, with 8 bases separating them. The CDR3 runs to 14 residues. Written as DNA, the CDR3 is TGTGCCAGCAGCGTAGATTTGGGGAACTATGGCTACACCTTC. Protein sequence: CASSVDLGNYGYTF.

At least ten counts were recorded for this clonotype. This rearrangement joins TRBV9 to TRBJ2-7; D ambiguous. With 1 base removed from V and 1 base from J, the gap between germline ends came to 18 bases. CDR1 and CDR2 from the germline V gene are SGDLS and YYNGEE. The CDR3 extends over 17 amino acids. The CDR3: CASSVTDVGYGSYEQYF. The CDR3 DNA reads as TGTGCCAGCAGCGTAACCGACGTTGGGTACGGATCCTACGAGCAGTACTTC. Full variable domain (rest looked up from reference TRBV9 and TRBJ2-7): DSGVTQTPKHLITATGQRVTLRCSPRSGDLSVYWYQQSLDQGLQFLIQYYNGEERAKGNILERFSAQQFPDLHSELNLSSLELGDSALYFCASSVTDVGYGSYEQYFGPGTRLTVT.

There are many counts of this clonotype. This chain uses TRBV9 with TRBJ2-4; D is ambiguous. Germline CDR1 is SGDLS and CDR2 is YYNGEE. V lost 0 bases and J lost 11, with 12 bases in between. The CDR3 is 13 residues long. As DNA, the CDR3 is TGTGCCAGCAGCGTAGATTCGACCGGAGTTCAGTACTTC. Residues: CASSVDSTGVQYF.

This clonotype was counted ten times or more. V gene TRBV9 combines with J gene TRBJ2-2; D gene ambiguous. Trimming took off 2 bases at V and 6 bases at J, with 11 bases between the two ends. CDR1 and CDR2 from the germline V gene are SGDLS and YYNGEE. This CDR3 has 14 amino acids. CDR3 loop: CASSVGQVPGELFF. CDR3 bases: TGTGCCAGCAGCGTTGGCCAGGTGCCCGGGGAGCTGTTTTTT.

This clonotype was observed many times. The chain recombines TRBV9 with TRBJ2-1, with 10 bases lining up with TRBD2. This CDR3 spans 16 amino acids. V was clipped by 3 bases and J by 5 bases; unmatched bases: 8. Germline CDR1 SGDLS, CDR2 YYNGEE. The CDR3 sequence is CASSAKREGRNNEQFF. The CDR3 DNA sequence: TGTGCCAGCAGCGCCAAGCGGGAGGGCAGAAACAATGAGCAGTTCTTC.

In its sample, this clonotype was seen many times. The CDR3 DNA reads TGTGCCAGCAGCGTGGAGGGGGCAGACAATTCACCCCTCCACTTT. Protein product: CASSVEGADNSPLHF. J is TRBJ1-6 and V is TRBV9, with 7 bases matching TRBD1. Germline lookup yields CDR1 SGDLS and CDR2 YYNGEE. The CDR3 covers 15 residues. V dropped 2 bases and J dropped 7; count of bases not matched to a gene: 6.

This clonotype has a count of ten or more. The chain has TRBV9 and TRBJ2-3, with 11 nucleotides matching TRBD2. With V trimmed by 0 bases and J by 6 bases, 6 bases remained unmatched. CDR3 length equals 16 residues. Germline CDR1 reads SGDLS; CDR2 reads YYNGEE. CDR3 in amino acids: CASSVGTSGSVDTQYF. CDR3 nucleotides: TGTGCCAGCAGCGTAGGCACTAGCGGGAGTGTGGATACGCAGTATTTT.